These T cell receptor beta chains were read from a single sample in a study of blood T cell repertoires in COVID-19. Only in-frame clones appear in the TCRdb table, and some are missing; sequencing was by immunoSEQ multiplex PCR. This table holds about 180,000 clones, around 88% found once. The sample consisted of peripheral blood. The receptors derive from a woman in her twenties or thirties with acute or convalescent COVID-19. Each CDR3 is given with its conserved first and last residue. A D gene is named only where the DNA matches it firmly. Rows may omit the clone size; those that give it use once, few, many or a size class.

CDR3 DNA: TGTGCCAGCTCACCCTTCCGGGGGGGTAGCCGTTACGCCGGGGAGCTGTTTTTT
CDR3 protein: CASSPFRGGSRYAGELFF
clone size: -
V gene: TRBV18
J gene: TRBJ2-2
CDR3 length: 18
D gene: TRBD2

CDR3 DNA: TGCGCCACCGAACGACAGGGAGGAGATGGCTACACCTTC
CDR3 protein: CATERQGGDGYTF
clone size: -
V gene: TRBV5-1
J gene: TRBJ1-2
CDR3 length: 13
D gene: TRBD1

CDR3 DNA: TGTGCCAGACCCTATACTGGGGTTAAGAGGGAAGAAAAACTGTTTTTT
CDR3 protein: CARPYTGVKREEKLFF
clone size: -
V gene: TRBV6-4
J gene: TRBJ1-4
CDR3 length: 16
D gene: -

CDR3 DNA: TGTGCCAGTAGTATTCGGGGGAACTATGGCTACACCTTC
CDR3 protein: CASSIRGNYGYTF
clone size: -
V gene: TRBV19
J gene: TRBJ1-2
CDR3 length: 13
D gene: -

CDR3 DNA: TGTGCCAGCAGCGAGGGGCCGAACACTGAAGCTTTCTTT
CDR3 protein: CASSEGPNTEAFF
clone size: -
V gene: TRBV9
J gene: TRBJ1-1
CDR3 length: 13
D gene: -

CDR3 DNA: TGTGCCAGCAGCCCGGGACAGGGGGGGAATGAGCAGTTCTTC
CDR3 protein: CASSPGQGGNEQFF
clone size: -
V gene: TRBV7-8
J gene: TRBJ2-1
CDR3 length: 14
D gene: TRBD1

CDR3 DNA: TGTGCCAGCAGCGAACGGACTAGCGGGAGTTGGAATGAGCAGTTCTTC
CDR3 protein: CASSERTSGSWNEQFF
clone size: once
V gene: TRBV5-4
J gene: TRBJ2-1
CDR3 length: 16
D gene: TRBD2

CDR3 DNA: TGTGCCAGCAGTTACTCGTCGGGATCACCCCTCCACTTT
CDR3 protein: CASSYSSGSPLHF
clone size: once
V gene: TRBV6-6
J gene: TRBJ1-6
CDR3 length: 13
D gene: -

CDR3 DNA: TGTGCCAGCGTCAATCCTGAGAGGAATGAGCAGTTCTTC
CDR3 protein: CASVNPERNEQFF
clone size: -
V gene: TRBV12-3/TRBV12-4
J gene: TRBJ2-1
CDR3 length: 13
D gene: -

CDR3 DNA: TGCGCCAGCAGCTTGGTCTCTAGCGGGAGGGCTCAAGAGACCCAGTACTTC
CDR3 protein: CASSLVSSGRAQETQYF
clone size: -
V gene: TRBV5-1
J gene: TRBJ2-5
CDR3 length: 17
D gene: TRBD2

CDR3 DNA: TGTGCCAGCTCTGCTAACTACAATGAGCAGTTCTTC
CDR3 protein: CASSANYNEQFF
clone size: -
V gene: TRBV6-8
J gene: TRBJ2-1
CDR3 length: 12
D gene: -

CDR3 DNA: TGTGCCATCAGAGGTAAAGCGGGAGACAATGAGCAGTTCTTC
CDR3 protein: CAIRGKAGDNEQFF
clone size: -
V gene: TRBV10-3
J gene: TRBJ2-1
CDR3 length: 14
D gene: TRBD2

CDR3 DNA: TGTGCCAGCAGTGAGGGGTCACCCAGGGATTCTGTAAAACTGTTTTTT
CDR3 protein: CASSEGSPRDSVKLFF
clone size: -
V gene: TRBV2
J gene: TRBJ1-4
CDR3 length: 16
D gene: -

CDR3 DNA: TGTGCCAGCTCACCGGACAGGGAAGGAAACACCATATATTTT
CDR3 protein: CASSPDREGNTIYF
clone size: -
V gene: TRBV18
J gene: TRBJ1-3
CDR3 length: 14
D gene: TRBD1

CDR3 DNA: TGCGCCAGCAGCGTTCAACAGGGTCCCTACGAGCAGTACTTC
CDR3 protein: CASSVQQGPYEQYF
clone size: -
V gene: TRBV5-1
J gene: TRBJ2-7
CDR3 length: 14
D gene: -

CDR3 DNA: TGTGCCAGCACTTCGACAGCCTACGAGCAGTACTTC
CDR3 protein: CASTSTAYEQYF
clone size: -
V gene: TRBV11-2
J gene: TRBJ2-7
CDR3 length: 12
D gene: -

CDR3 DNA: TGTGCCAGCAGCAAGAATAGCGGGAGGGTGGCAGATACGCAGTATTTT
CDR3 protein: CASSKNSGRVADTQYF
clone size: -
V gene: TRBV7-2
J gene: TRBJ2-3
CDR3 length: 16
D gene: TRBD2

CDR3 DNA: TGTGCCAGCAGCTTGACTAGTTTGAACGAGCAGTACTTC
CDR3 protein: CASSLTSLNEQYF
clone size: -
V gene: TRBV5-5
J gene: TRBJ2-7
CDR3 length: 13
D gene: -

CDR3 DNA: TGTGCCAGCAAACGACAGGGTTCGGAGACCCAGTACTTC
CDR3 protein: CASKRQGSETQYF
clone size: once
V gene: TRBV6-5
J gene: TRBJ2-5
CDR3 length: 13
D gene: TRBD1

CDR3 DNA: TGCGCCAGCAGCTTGAGTCAGGGGCGCGCGAGTGGCTACACCTTC
CDR3 protein: CASSLSQGRASGYTF
clone size: -
V gene: TRBV5-1
J gene: TRBJ1-2
CDR3 length: 15
D gene: -

CDR3 DNA: TGTGCCAGCAGTCCAGGGGGCACTGAAGCTTTCTTT
CDR3 protein: CASSPGGTEAFF
clone size: -
V gene: TRBV28
J gene: TRBJ1-1
CDR3 length: 12
D gene: TRBD1

CDR3 DNA: TGTGCCAGCAGTTTCAACGGAGGTCCCTCCTACAATGAGCAGTTCTTC
CDR3 protein: CASSFNGGPSYNEQFF
clone size: -
V gene: TRBV27
J gene: TRBJ2-1
CDR3 length: 16
D gene: -

CDR3 DNA: TGTGCCAGCAGGCGACTAGCGGGAAATGAGCAGTTCTTC
CDR3 protein: CASRRLAGNEQFF
clone size: -
V gene: TRBV6-5
J gene: TRBJ2-1
CDR3 length: 13
D gene: TRBD2

CDR3 DNA: TGTGCCAGCAGCTTAAGACCTACCCTAGGCGAGCAGTTCTTC
CDR3 protein: CASSLRPTLGEQFF
clone size: -
V gene: TRBV7-2
J gene: TRBJ2-1
CDR3 length: 14
D gene: -

CDR3 DNA: TGTGCCAGCAGCCTAGGAGGGGGCGGATCACCCCTCCACTTT
CDR3 protein: CASSLGGGGSPLHF
clone size: -
V gene: TRBV14
J gene: TRBJ1-6
CDR3 length: 14
D gene: TRBD1

CDR3 DNA: TGTGCCAGCAGTGATAGGGACAGTAGCAATCAGCCCCAGCATTTT
CDR3 protein: CASSDRDSSNQPQHF
clone size: -
V gene: TRBV2
J gene: TRBJ1-5
CDR3 length: 15
D gene: TRBD1

CDR3 DNA: TGCGCCAGCAGACGGACCGGGACTAGCAACTACGAGCAGTACTTC
CDR3 protein: CASRRTGTSNYEQYF
clone size: -
V gene: TRBV4-1
J gene: TRBJ2-7
CDR3 length: 15
D gene: TRBD2

CDR3 DNA: TGTGCCACCAGCAGCCTCTCCGGGACCCAGTACTTC
CDR3 protein: CATSSLSGTQYF
clone size: -
V gene: TRBV15
J gene: TRBJ2-5
CDR3 length: 12
D gene: -

CDR3 DNA: TGTGCCAGTAGTATGTTTGGAGGTTGGAACACCTTCCCCTCTGGGGCCAACGTCCTGACTTTC
CDR3 protein: CASSMFGGWNTFPSGANVLTF
clone size: -
V gene: TRBV19
J gene: TRBJ2-6
CDR3 length: 21
D gene: -

CDR3 DNA: TGTGCCAGCACCCCGAAGGCGGTGGATGAAAAACTGTTTTTT
CDR3 protein: CASTPKAVDEKLFF
clone size: -
V gene: TRBV21-1
J gene: TRBJ1-4
CDR3 length: 14
D gene: -

CDR3 DNA: TGTGCCAGCAGGCTTGCGGAAGACACTGAAGCTTTCTTT
CDR3 protein: CASRLAEDTEAFF
clone size: -
V gene: TRBV27
J gene: TRBJ1-1
CDR3 length: 13
D gene: -

CDR3 DNA: TGTGCCAGCAGCCACCGACAGGGTTCGGCCTACGAGCAGTACTTC
CDR3 protein: CASSHRQGSAYEQYF
clone size: -
V gene: TRBV28
J gene: TRBJ2-7
CDR3 length: 15
D gene: TRBD1

CDR3 DNA: TGTGCCAGCAGCTTCGGGGGAGGCTACACCTTC
CDR3 protein: CASSFGGGYTF
clone size: -
V gene: TRBV5-6
J gene: TRBJ1-2
CDR3 length: 11
D gene: -

CDR3 DNA: TGTGCCAGCAGTAGCTTTTATAATTCACCCCTCCACTTT
CDR3 protein: CASSSFYNSPLHF
clone size: -
V gene: TRBV7-6
J gene: TRBJ1-6
CDR3 length: 13
D gene: -

CDR3 DNA: TGTGCCAGCAGCCAAGATCATTCGGCGGGTGGCTACACCTTC
CDR3 protein: CASSQDHSAGGYTF
clone size: -
V gene: TRBV3-1/TRBV3-2
J gene: TRBJ1-2
CDR3 length: 14
D gene: -

CDR3 DNA: TGTGCCAGCAGTGACAGGTTTAACACCGGGGAGCTGTTTTTT
CDR3 protein: CASSDRFNTGELFF
clone size: -
V gene: TRBV2
J gene: TRBJ2-2
CDR3 length: 14
D gene: -

CDR3 DNA: TGTGCCACCAGTGACGGGACAGGGATCATTACTCCTAAGGATGAGCAGTTCTTC
CDR3 protein: CATSDGTGIITPKDEQFF
clone size: -
V gene: TRBV15
J gene: TRBJ2-1
CDR3 length: 18
D gene: TRBD1

CDR3 DNA: TGTGCCACCAGCAGAGAGTACTCCTTGAACACCGGGGAGCTGTTTTTT
CDR3 protein: CATSREYSLNTGELFF
clone size: -
V gene: TRBV15
J gene: TRBJ2-2
CDR3 length: 16
D gene: -

CDR3 DNA: TGTGCCAGCAGCCGTAGGGGGTCTCCCTCCTATAATTCACCCCTCCACTTT
CDR3 protein: CASSRRGSPSYNSPLHF
clone size: -
V gene: TRBV9
J gene: TRBJ1-6
CDR3 length: 17
D gene: -

CDR3 DNA: TGCACCAGCAGCCAAGATAGCACTAGCGGGAGGAGCACCGGGGAGCTGTTTTTT
CDR3 protein: CTSSQDSTSGRSTGELFF
clone size: -
V gene: TRBV1
J gene: TRBJ2-2
CDR3 length: 18
D gene: -

CDR3 DNA: TGTGCCACCAGTGATTCTGGGGGCGATAATGAAAAACTGTTTTTT
CDR3 protein: CATSDSGGDNEKLFF
clone size: -
V gene: TRBV24-1
J gene: TRBJ1-4
CDR3 length: 15
D gene: -

CDR3 DNA: TGTGCCACCAGGCCCAGCGGCGGGGAGCTGTTTTTT
CDR3 protein: CATRPSGGELFF
clone size: -
V gene: TRBV10-3
J gene: TRBJ2-2
CDR3 length: 12
D gene: -

CDR3 DNA: TGTGCCATCAGTGCCAGGAACACTGAAGCTTTCTTT
CDR3 protein: CAISARNTEAFF
clone size: -
V gene: TRBV10-3
J gene: TRBJ1-1
CDR3 length: 12
D gene: -